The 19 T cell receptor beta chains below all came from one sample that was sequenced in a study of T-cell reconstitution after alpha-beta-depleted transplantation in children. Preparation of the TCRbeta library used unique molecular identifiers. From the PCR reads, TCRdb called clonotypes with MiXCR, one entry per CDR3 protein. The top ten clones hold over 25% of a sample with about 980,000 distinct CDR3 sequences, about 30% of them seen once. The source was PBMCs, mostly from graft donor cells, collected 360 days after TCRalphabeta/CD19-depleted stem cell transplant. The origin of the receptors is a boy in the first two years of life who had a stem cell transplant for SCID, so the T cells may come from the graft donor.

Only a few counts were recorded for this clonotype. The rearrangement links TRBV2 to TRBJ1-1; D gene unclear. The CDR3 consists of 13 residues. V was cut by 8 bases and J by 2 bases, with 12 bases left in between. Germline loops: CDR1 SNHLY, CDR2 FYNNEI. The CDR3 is CASVPYRNTEAFF. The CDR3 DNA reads TGTGCCAGCGTCCCCTACCGAAACACTGAAGCTTTCTTT.

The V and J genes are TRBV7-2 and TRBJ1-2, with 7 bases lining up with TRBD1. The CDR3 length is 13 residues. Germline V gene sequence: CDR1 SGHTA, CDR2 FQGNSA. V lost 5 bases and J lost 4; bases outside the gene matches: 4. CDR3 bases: TGTGCCAGCAGCACTGCAGGGGGCTATGGCTACACCTTC. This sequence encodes CASSTAGGYGYTF.

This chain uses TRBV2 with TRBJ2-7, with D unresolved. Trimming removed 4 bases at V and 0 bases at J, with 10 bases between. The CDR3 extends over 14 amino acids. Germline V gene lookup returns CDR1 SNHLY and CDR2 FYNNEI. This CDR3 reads CASSVLPSSYEQYF. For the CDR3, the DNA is TGTGCCAGCAGTGTCTTGCCCAGCTCCTACGAGCAGTACTTC.

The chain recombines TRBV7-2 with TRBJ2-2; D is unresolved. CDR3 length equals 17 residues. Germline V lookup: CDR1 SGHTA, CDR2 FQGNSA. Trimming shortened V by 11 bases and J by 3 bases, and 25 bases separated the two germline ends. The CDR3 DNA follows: TGTGCCGTTGGGAAAGGCTTCCACCTTGGGGACACCGGGGAGCTGTTTTTT. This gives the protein CAVGKGFHLGDTGELFF.

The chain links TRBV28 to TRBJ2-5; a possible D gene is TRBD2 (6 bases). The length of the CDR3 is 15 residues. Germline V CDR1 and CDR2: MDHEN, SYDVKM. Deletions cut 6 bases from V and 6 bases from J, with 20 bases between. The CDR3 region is CASSPGAGLWKTQYF. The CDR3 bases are TGTGCCAGCAGCCCCGGGGCGGGACTCTGGAAGACCCAGTACTTC. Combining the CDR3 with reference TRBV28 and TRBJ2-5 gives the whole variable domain DVKVTQSSRYLVKRTGEKVFLECVQDMDHENMFWYRQDPGLGLRLIYFSYDVKMKEKGDIPEGYSVSREKKERFSLILESASTNQTSMYLCASSPGAGLWKTQYFGPGTRLLVL.

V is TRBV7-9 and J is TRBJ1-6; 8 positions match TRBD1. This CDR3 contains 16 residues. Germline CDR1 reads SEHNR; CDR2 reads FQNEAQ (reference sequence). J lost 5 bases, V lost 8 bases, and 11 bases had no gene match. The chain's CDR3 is CASRGSLGQDNSPLHF. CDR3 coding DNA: TGTGCCAGCCGGGGCAGCTTGGGACAGGATAATTCACCCCTCCACTTT. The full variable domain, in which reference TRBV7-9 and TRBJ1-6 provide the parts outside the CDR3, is DTGVSQNPRHKITKRGQNVTFRCDPISEHNRLYWYRQTLGQGPEFLTYFQNEAQLEKSRLLSDRFSAERPKGSFSTLEIQRTEQGDSAMYLCASRGSLGQDNSPLHFGNGTRLTVT.

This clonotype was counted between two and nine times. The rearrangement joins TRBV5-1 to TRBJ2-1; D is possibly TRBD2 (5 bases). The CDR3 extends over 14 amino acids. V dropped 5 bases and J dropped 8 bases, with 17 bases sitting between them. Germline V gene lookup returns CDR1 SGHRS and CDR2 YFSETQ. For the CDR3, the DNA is TGCGCCAGCAGGGAGGCCCACCGTGTCCATGAGCAGTTCTTC. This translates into CASREAHRVHEQFF.

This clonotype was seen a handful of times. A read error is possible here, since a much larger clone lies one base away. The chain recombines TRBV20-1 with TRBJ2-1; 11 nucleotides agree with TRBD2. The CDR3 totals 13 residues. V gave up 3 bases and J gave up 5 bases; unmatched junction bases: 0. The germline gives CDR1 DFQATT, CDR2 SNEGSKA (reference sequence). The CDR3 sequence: CSARTSGNNEQFF. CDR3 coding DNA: TGCAGTGCTAGGACTAGCGGGAACAATGAGCAGTTCTTC.

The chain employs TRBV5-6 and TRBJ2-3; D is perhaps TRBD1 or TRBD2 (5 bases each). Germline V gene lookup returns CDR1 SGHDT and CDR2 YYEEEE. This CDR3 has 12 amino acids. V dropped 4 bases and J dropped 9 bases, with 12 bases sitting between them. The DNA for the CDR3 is TGTGCCAGCAGCGGGGGACCCAGGACGCAGTATTTT. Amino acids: CASSGGPRTQYF.

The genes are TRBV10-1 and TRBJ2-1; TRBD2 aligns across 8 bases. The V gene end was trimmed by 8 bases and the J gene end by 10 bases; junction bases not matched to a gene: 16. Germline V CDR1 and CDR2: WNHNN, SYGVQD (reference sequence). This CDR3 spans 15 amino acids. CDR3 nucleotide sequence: TGCGCCAGCGCCGAACGGGCTAGCGGGCCCCTGGAGCAGTTCTTC. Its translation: CASAERASGPLEQFF.

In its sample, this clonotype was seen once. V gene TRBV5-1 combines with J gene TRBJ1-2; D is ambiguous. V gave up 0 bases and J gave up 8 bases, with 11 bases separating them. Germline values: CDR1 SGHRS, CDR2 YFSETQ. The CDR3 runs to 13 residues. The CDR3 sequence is CASSLEPGRGYTF. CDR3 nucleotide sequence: TGCGCCAGCAGCTTGGAGCCAGGCCGGGGCTACACCTTC.

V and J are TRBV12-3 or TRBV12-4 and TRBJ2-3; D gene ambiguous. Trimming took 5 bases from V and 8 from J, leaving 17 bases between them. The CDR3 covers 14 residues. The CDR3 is CASSLGPRLTTQYF. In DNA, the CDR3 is TGTGCCAGCAGTCTCGGTCCTCGACTCACTACGCAGTATTTT.

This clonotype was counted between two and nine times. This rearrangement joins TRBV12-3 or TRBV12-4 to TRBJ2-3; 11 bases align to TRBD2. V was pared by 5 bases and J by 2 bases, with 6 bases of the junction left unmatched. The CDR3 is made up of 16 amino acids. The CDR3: CASSPIAGGITDTQYF. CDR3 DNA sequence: TGTGCCAGCAGTCCGATAGCGGGGGGGATCACAGATACGCAGTATTTT.

The CDR3 sequence is CSARWTGVETQYF. As DNA, the CDR3 is TGCAGTGCTAGGTGGACAGGGGTGGAGACCCAGTACTTC. The chain links TRBV20-1 to TRBJ2-5; TRBD1 matches 9 bases. Germline CDR1 DFQATT, CDR2 SNEGSKA (reference sequence). The CDR3 has 13 residues. The V gene end was trimmed by 3 bases and the J gene end by 5 bases; junction bases not matched to a gene: 4.

CDR3 in amino acids: CSVEGAGYNEQFF. The DNA for the CDR3 is TGCAGCGTTGAAGGGGCAGGGTACAATGAGCAGTTCTTC. The chain has TRBV29-1 and TRBJ2-1; D possibly corresponds to TRBD1 (5 bases). From germline, CDR1 is SQVTM and CDR2 ANQGSEA. CDR3 length equals 13 residues. V was clipped by 1 base and J by 4 bases, with 8 bases between them.

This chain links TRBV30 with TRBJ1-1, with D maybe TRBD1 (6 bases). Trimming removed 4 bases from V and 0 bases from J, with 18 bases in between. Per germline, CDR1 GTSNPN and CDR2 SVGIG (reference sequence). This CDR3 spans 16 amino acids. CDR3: CAWTKGHRGVNTEAFF. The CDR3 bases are TGTGCCTGGACCAAGGGACATCGGGGGGTGAACACTGAAGCTTTCTTT.

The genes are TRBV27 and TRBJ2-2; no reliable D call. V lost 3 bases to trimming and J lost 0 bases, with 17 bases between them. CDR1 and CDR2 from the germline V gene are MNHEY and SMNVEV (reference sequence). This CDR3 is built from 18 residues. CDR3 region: CASSFKYRTSANTGELFF. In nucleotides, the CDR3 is TGTGCCAGCAGTTTTAAGTACAGAACTTCCGCGAACACCGGGGAGCTGTTTTTT.

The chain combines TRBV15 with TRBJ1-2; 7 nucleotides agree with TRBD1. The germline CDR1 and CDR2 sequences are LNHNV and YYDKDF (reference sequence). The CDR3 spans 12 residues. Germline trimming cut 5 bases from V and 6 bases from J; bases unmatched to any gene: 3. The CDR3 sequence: CATSLQGNGYTF. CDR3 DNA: TGTGCCACCAGCTTACAGGGGAATGGCTACACCTTC.

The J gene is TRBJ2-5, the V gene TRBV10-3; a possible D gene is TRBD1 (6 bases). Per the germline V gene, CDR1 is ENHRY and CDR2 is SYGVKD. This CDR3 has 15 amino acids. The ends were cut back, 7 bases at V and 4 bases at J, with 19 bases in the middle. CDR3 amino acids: CAIKRQASRGETQYF. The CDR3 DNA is TGTGCCATCAAGAGACAGGCCTCCCGGGGAGAGACCCAGTACTTC.